The 24 T cell receptor beta chains given below trace back to one sample, sequenced in a study of blood T cell repertoires in COVID-19. Clones were read by immunoSEQ multiplex PCR, and TCRdb kept only the in-frame ones, dropping some. The sample contains approximately 270,000 clones, 80% to 90% of which appear only once. The sample consisted of peripheral blood. The receptors originated from a man aged 25-45 years with acute or convalescent COVID-19.

The count of this clone is one. The chain couples TRBV4-1 to TRBJ1-5; D remains ambiguous. CDR3 length equals 16 residues. Trimming stripped 1 base from V and 4 bases from J, with 14 bases between. CDR1 is MGHRA, CDR2 YSYEKL, per germline. CDR3 bases: TGCGCCAGCAGCCAAGGGAGGAATGCGAGGAATCAGCCCCAGCATTTT. The encoded protein is CASSQGRNARNQPQHF.

Only one count was recorded for this clone. This CDR3 is also generated by other DNA sequences in the sample. In DNA, the CDR3 is TGTGCCAGTAGGACAGGGTACAATGAGCAGTTCTTC. It encodes CASRTGYNEQFF. The chain has TRBV19 and TRBJ2-1, with 7 bases that match TRBD1. Unmatched junction bases numbered 0, after V lost 6 bases and J lost 4 bases. CDR1 LNHDA and CDR2 SQIVND come from the germline V gene (reference sequence). There are 12 residues in the CDR3.

V and J are TRBV7-2 and TRBJ2-3; TRBD2 matches at 8 bases. Germline V CDR1 and CDR2: SGHTA, FQGNSA. The CDR3 extends over 13 amino acids. The CDR3 DNA reads as TGTGCAACGGCGGGGGGCCCCGAAGATACGCAGTATTTT. It codes for CATAGGPEDTQYF.

This chain connects TRBV6-1 to TRBJ2-1; D may be TRBD2 (6 bases). CDR3 length: 16 amino acids. V dropped 3 bases and J dropped 8 bases, with 20 bases sitting between them. CDR1 is MNHNS, CDR2 SASEGT, per germline. CDR3 protein: CASSDSRGGGRHEQFF. The CDR3 DNA follows: TGTGCCAGCAGTGATAGTCGGGGAGGAGGAAGGCATGAGCAGTTCTTC.

The chain links TRBV5-6 to TRBJ2-5, with 7 bases identical to TRBD2. This CDR3 is 13 amino acids long. From germline, CDR1 is SGHDT and CDR2 YYEEEE. V dropped 5 bases and J dropped 4; count of bases not matched to a gene: 5. The CDR3 is CASSPVAGETQYF. The CDR3 DNA reads TGTGCCAGCAGTCCAGTAGCGGGAGAGACCCAGTACTTC. The full variable domain, its missing parts supplied by reference TRBV5-6 and TRBJ2-5, is DAGVTQSPTHLIKTRGQQVTLRCSPKSGHDTVSWYQQALGQGPQFIFQYYEEEERQRGNFPDRFSGHQFPNYSSELNVNALLLGDSALYLCASSPVAGETQYFGPGTRLLVL.

The chain is built from TRBV4-1 and TRBJ2-7, with TRBD2 identical over 7 bases. Germline V gene data show CDR1 as MGHRA and CDR2 as YSYEKL. Trimming took 0 bases from V and 1 from J; bases not matched to a gene: 6. CDR3 size: 16 residues. The CDR3 DNA reads as TGCGCCAGCAGCCAAGACCCCGGGGGGTTATCCTACGAGCAGTACTTC. It codes for CASSQDPGGLSYEQYF.

This clone was seen just once. The V and J genes are TRBV11-1 and TRBJ2-1; 8 bases agree with TRBD2. Trimming cost V 0 bases and J 4 bases; bases outside gene matches: 2. Germline CDR1 SGHAT, CDR2 FQDESV (reference sequence). The CDR3 totals 15 residues. In DNA form, the CDR3 reads TGTGCCAGCAGCTTAGCTAGCGGGACATACAATGAGCAGTTCTTC. It codes for CASSLASGTYNEQFF.

This rearrangement joins TRBV13 to TRBJ2-7, with a tentative D call TRBD1 (6 bases). CDR1 and CDR2 (germline): PRHDT, FYEKMQ (reference sequence). Trimming removed 3 bases from V and 2 bases from J, with 11 bases in between. There are 14 residues in the CDR3. The CDR3 spells CASSFNRVAYEQYF. The CDR3, as DNA: TGTGCCAGCAGCTTTAACAGGGTGGCCTACGAGCAGTACTTC.

This clone was counted once. The chain carries TRBV4-1 and TRBJ2-7; maybe TRBD2 (8 bases). V dropped 4 bases and J dropped 0 bases, with 16 bases sitting between them. The germline gives CDR1 MGHRA, CDR2 YSYEKL. CDR3 length: 16 residues. The CDR3 protein is CASSPGGGVLSYEQYF. CDR3 nucleotides: TGCGCCAGCAGCCCGGGAGGGGGCGTCCTCTCCTACGAGCAGTACTTC.

The genes are TRBV5-1 and TRBJ1-1, with TRBD1 matching over 8 bases. Germline lookup yields CDR1 SGHRS and CDR2 YFSETQ. The CDR3 totals 15 residues. The junction had 8 bases not matched to a gene; V was cut back by 4 bases and J by 3 bases. The CDR3 DNA reads as TGCGCCAGCAGCCCCGGGACAGGCTGGGACACTGAAGCTTTCTTT. Encoded protein: CASSPGTGWDTEAFF.

This chain joins TRBV18 and TRBJ2-4, with 7 bases aligning to TRBD2. Germline V gives CDR1 KGHSH, CDR2 LQKENI. CDR3 length: 17 residues. With V trimmed by 0 bases and J by 1 base, 6 bases remained unmatched. In DNA form, the CDR3 reads TGTGCCAGCTCACCACCCTTAAGCGGGGCGGCCAAAAACATTCAGTACTTC. Translated, it gives CASSPPLSGAAKNIQYF.

This chain links TRBV6-5 with TRBJ2-1, with a possible D match to TRBD2 (6 bases). The CDR3 is made up of 14 amino acids. V lost 2 bases and J 9 bases, leaving 14 bases between the germline ends. Germline V CDR1 and CDR2: MNHEY, SVGAGI. The CDR3 DNA reads as TGTGCCAGCAGTTACGGAGGGACCGCCGGTGAGCAGTTCTTC. Its translation is CASSYGGTAGEQFF.

The chain carries TRBV11-2 and TRBJ2-5; TRBD2 matches at 16 bases. CDR3 length equals 18 residues. Looked up from germline, CDR1 is SGHAT and CDR2 is FQNNGV. V shed 5 bases, J shed 5 bases, and the junction held 11 bases outside the gene matches. The DNA for the CDR3 is TGTGCCAGCAGCGCGGGACTAGCGGGGGGGCTTGTATGGGAGACCCAGTACTTC. Its translation: CASSAGLAGGLVWETQYF. Supplemented by reference TRBV11-2 and TRBJ2-5, the full variable domain reads EAGVAQSPRYKIIEKRQSVAFWCNPISGHATLYWYQQILGQGPKLLIQFQNNGVVDDSQLPKDRFSAERLKGVDSTLKIQPAKLEDSAVYLCASSAGLAGGLVWETQYFGPGTRLLVL.

The V call is TRBV7-3, the J call TRBJ2-3, with 8 bases lining up with TRBD1. The CDR3 sequence is 14 residues long. The germline V gene has CDR1 SGHTA and CDR2 FQGTGA. With V trimmed by 3 bases and J by 1 base, 0 bases remained unmatched. The CDR3, as DNA: TGTGCCAGCAGCTTGGGACAGGGCACAGATACGCAGTATTTT. Amino acid sequence: CASSLGQGTDTQYF.

The chain links TRBV5-4 to TRBJ1-4; 8 bases agree with TRBD1. This CDR3 has 15 amino acids. Germline V CDR1 and CDR2: SGHNT, YYREEE (reference sequence). With 2 bases clipped from V and 5 bases from J, the junction kept 5 bases outside the gene matches. The CDR3 spells CASSLMTGANEKLFF. The CDR3 DNA reads as TGTGCCAGCAGCTTAATGACAGGGGCAAATGAAAAACTGTTTTTT. The full variable domain, completed using reference TRBV5-4 and TRBJ1-4, is ETGVTQSPTHLIKTRGQQVTLRCSSQSGHNTVSWYQQALGQGPQFIFQYYREEENGRGNFPPRFSGLQFPNYSSELNVNALELDDSALYLCASSLMTGANEKLFFGSGTQLSVL.

The rearrangement uses TRBV5-8 and TRBJ2-7, with 10 bases identical to TRBD2. This CDR3 has 15 amino acids. The V segment lost 4 bases and the J segment 2 bases; nucleotides outside the gene matches: 6. CDR1 SGHTS and CDR2 YDEGEE come from the germline V gene. The CDR3: CASSLSSGGPYEQYF. CDR3 sequence (DNA): TGTGCCAGCAGCCTTTCTAGCGGGGGTCCCTACGAGCAGTACTTC.

The chain has TRBV27 and TRBJ2-6, with D hard to call. Germline CDR1 is MNHEY and CDR2 is SMNVEV (reference sequence). Between the trimmed V and J ends, which lost 6 bases and 0 bases, there was a span of 9 bases. The CDR3 extends over 15 amino acids. Here the CDR3 reads CASSPVFSGANVLTF. Written as DNA, the CDR3 is TGTGCCAGCAGCCCCGTTTTCTCTGGGGCCAACGTCCTGACTTTC.

CDR3 residues: CASSLRRGHTEAFF. CDR3 in DNA: TGTGCCAGCAGCTTACGCCGAGGGCACACTGAAGCTTTCTTT. The chain combines TRBV13 with TRBJ1-1; D gene uncertain. V was clipped by 2 bases and J by 3 bases, with 10 bases between them. CDR3 length: 14 residues. Germline V CDR1 and CDR2: PRHDT, FYEKMQ (reference sequence).

The rearrangement joins TRBV7-9 to TRBJ1-1; D is perhaps TRBD1 (5 bases). CDR1 SEHNR and CDR2 FQNEAQ come from the germline V gene (reference sequence). Between the trimmed V and J ends, which lost 1 base and 5 bases, there was a span of 11 bases. CDR3 length: 14 residues. The CDR3: CASSLGGGRTEAFF. CDR3 nucleotide sequence: TGTGCCAGCAGCTTAGGCGGGGGTAGGACTGAAGCTTTCTTT.

The chain uses TRBV5-6 and TRBJ1-1; tentatively, D is TRBD1 (5 bases). In germline, CDR1 is SGHDT, CDR2 YYEEEE. The V end was cut by 2 bases, the J end by 1 base, with 6 bases between. The CDR3 runs to 13 residues. The DNA of the CDR3 is TGTGCCAGCAGCTTTACAGGGAACACTGAAGCTTTCTTT. Amino acids: CASSFTGNTEAFF.

This clone was detected ten times or more. This chain uses TRBV27 with TRBJ1-1, with 10 bases identical to TRBD1. Germline CDR1 reads MNHEY; CDR2 reads SMNVEV (reference sequence). CDR3 length equals 13 residues. V trimming: 6 bases; J trimming: 11 bases; junction bases outside the gene matches: 9. The CDR3 DNA reads as TGTGCCAGCAGCCCTTGGGACAGGGGATGGGCTTTCTTT. This codes for CASSPWDRGWAFF.

The chain recombines TRBV11-2 with TRBJ2-5; 9 bases align to TRBD1. The germline CDR1 and CDR2 sequences are SGHAT and FQNNGV. The CDR3 has 16 residues. V dropped 5 bases and J dropped 5; count of bases not matched to a gene: 12. DNA of the CDR3: TGTGCCAGCAGCCCAGGGACAGGGATGCGGGTTGAGACCCAGTACTTC. Its protein product is CASSPGTGMRVETQYF.

This clone occurred once. This sequence joins TRBV4-1 and TRBJ2-7, with 7 bases fitting TRBD2. This CDR3 has 15 amino acids. The trim removed 4 bases at V and 4 bases at J, leaving 10 bases unmatched. Germline assignment: CDR1 MGHRA and CDR2 YSYEKL. CDR3 residues: CASSLSSTSLYEQYF. CDR3 DNA sequence: TGCGCCAGCAGCCTTAGCTCGACTAGCTTATACGAGCAGTACTTC.

The chain links TRBV15 to TRBJ1-2; D is possibly TRBD1 (6 bases). CDR1 is LNHNV and CDR2 is YYDKDF in the germline V gene (reference sequence). CDR3 size: 18 residues. V gave up 4 bases and J gave up 4 bases, with 25 bases separating them. CDR3 in amino acids: CATSKGLLIGGFFYGYTF. CDR3 nucleotide sequence: TGTGCCACCAGCAAGGGATTATTAATAGGGGGTTTCTTCTATGGCTACACCTTC.